This T cell receptor (beta chain) was recovered during a study of shared clonotypes between healthy human individuals. Terminally differentiated effector memory CD45RA+ cells were excluded by CCR7 positive selection of CD45RO-negative cells. Deep was the level used in running the assay. Generated by immunoSEQ multiplex PCR, the TCRdb table keeps only in-frame clones and is missing some. Found here are roughly 1,800,000 clones, approximately 94% of them singletons; the top ten hold more than 0.9%. V lost 3 bases and J lost 0; bases outside the gene matches: 21. Germline values: CDR1 SQVTM, CDR2 ANQGSEA. The CDR3 totals 20 residues.

Sequenced sample: naive CD8+ T cells sorted from blood. The chain recombines TRBV29-1 with TRBJ1-2; TRBD1 agrees at 8 bases. The clonotype originates from a man aged 18 to 29 in good health. The CDR3 here is CSVENKSLRGQDPPNYGYTF. In DNA, the CDR3 is TGCAGCGTTGAGAACAAATCTCTTCGGGGACAGGACCCTCCTAACTATGGCTACACCTTC.